This is a list of T cell receptor beta chains from one sample in a study of cytomegalovirus exposure and HLA in healthy donors. Generated by immunoSEQ multiplex PCR, the TCRdb table keeps only in-frame clones and is missing some. The sample records about 120,000 clones, 77% being singletons. The sample comprised PBMCs. These receptor sequences come from a man younger than 30 in good health and CMV-seropositive. Both conserved end residues are part of each CDR3. Each record gives: D gene, clone size, V gene, J gene, CDR3 DNA, CDR3 protein. A D gene is named only where the DNA matches it firmly. Size values are once, few and many counts, or a class for expanded clones, and some rows have none.

TRBD1,-,TRBV7-2,TRBJ1-5,TGTGCCAGCAGCTGGGCCGGGACAGGGGCCTCCAATCAGCCCCAGCATTTT,CASSWAGTGASNQPQHF
-,-,TRBV7-9,TRBJ1-2,TGTGCCAGCAGCTTAGGGAGGGGCTATGGCTACACCTTC,CASSLGRGYGYTF
TRBD1,few,TRBV7-9,TRBJ1-1,TGTGCCAGCAGCTTGGTGACAGGGGTTCCTGAAGCTTTCTTT,CASSLVTGVPEAFF
TRBD2,-,TRBV18,TRBJ2-5,TGTGCCAGCTCACGCAGGAGGCTAGCGGGAGGTCAAGAGACCCAGTACTTC,CASSRRRLAGGQETQYF
TRBD2,-,TRBV6-5,TRBJ2-1,TGTGCCAGCAGTAGACGACTAGCGGATGAGCAGTTCTTC,CASSRRLADEQFF
TRBD1,-,TRBV6-1,TRBJ2-7,TGTGCCAGCAGTAAGACAGGGGGCTACGAGCAGTACTTC,CASSKTGGYEQYF
-,-,TRBV5-1,TRBJ1-2,TGCGCCAGCAGCTCCGAGGCGGGTTATGGCTACACCTTC,CASSSEAGYGYTF
-,-,TRBV7-9,TRBJ1-1,TGTGCCAGCAGCCAGGTGGGGGAAAGAGAGGGGGCTGAAGCTTTCTTT,CASSQVGEREGAEAFF
TRBD1,-,TRBV16,TRBJ1-2,TGTGCCAGCAGCCAATCCTCAGGGGGTGCCTATGGCTACACCTTC,CASSQSSGGAYGYTF
-,-,TRBV15,TRBJ1-5,TGTGCCACCAGCAGAGATCTTAGCAATCAGCCCCAGCATTTT,CATSRDLSNQPQHF
-,-,TRBV30,TRBJ1-2,TGTGCCTGGAGTGTAGGGGCAGGGCTCGCCTTC,CAWSVGAGLAF
-,few,TRBV6-1,TRBJ1-4,TGTGCCAGCAGTGAAGTTGGGGCTGTGGAAAAACTGTTTTTT,CASSEVGAVEKLFF
TRBD1,-,TRBV6-5,TRBJ2-1,TGTGCCAGCAGCCAAGACAGGGGGGATGAGCAGTTCTTC,CASSQDRGDEQFF
TRBD2,few,TRBV6-5,TRBJ2-7,TGTGCCAGCAGGAGGACTAGCGGGGACTCCTACGAGCAGTACTTC,CASRRTSGDSYEQYF
-,-,TRBV13,TRBJ1-2,TGTGCCAGCAGTGCCCAGGCGCTATATGGCTACACCTTC,CASSAQALYGYTF
TRBD2,-,TRBV6-5,TRBJ2-7,TGTGCCAGCAGTTACTCCAGGACTAGCGGGACCTACGAGCAGTACTTC,CASSYSRTSGTYEQYF
-,-,TRBV5-4,TRBJ2-5,TGTGCCAGCAGCAAGCGACCAGAAGAGACCCAGTACTTC,CASSKRPEETQYF
TRBD1,few,TRBV4-1,TRBJ2-1,TGCGCCAGCAGCTCGGGACAGGGGGCTGTTGAGCAGTTCTTC,CASSSGQGAVEQFF
TRBD1,-,TRBV6-6,TRBJ2-1,TGTGCCAGCAGCAGCCAGGGGGCGGGTGAGCAGTTCTTC,CASSSQGAGEQFF
-,few,TRBV7-6,TRBJ2-1,TGTGCCAGCAGCCGGCTGGCGGCTTCCAATGAGCAGTTCTTC,CASSRLAASNEQFF
-,-,TRBV5-1,TRBJ2-1,TGCGCCAGCAGAGGGGTTGAGCAGTTCTTC,CASRGVEQFF
TRBD1,-,TRBV10-2,TRBJ2-1,TGCGCCAGCAGGGGACAGGGGGCACGGCTCGTCCCCTACAATGAGCAGTTCTTC,CASRGQGARLVPYNEQFF
-,-,TRBV6-5,TRBJ2-1,TGTGCCAGCAGTTACGACGAGGGAGTCTACAATGAGCAGTTCTTC,CASSYDEGVYNEQFF
TRBD1,few,TRBV7-9,TRBJ1-5,TGTGCCAGCAGCTTAGGCCCAGGACAGGGCGATAATCAGCCCCAGCATTTT,CASSLGPGQGDNQPQHF
-,once,TRBV11-2,TRBJ1-2,TGTGCCAGCAGCCCGAGTGGAGGGGCCGGCTACACCTTC,CASSPSGGAGYTF
-,once,TRBV11-2,TRBJ1-4,TGTGCCAGCAGACCGAGGGATATCGAGGTGGAAAAACTGTTTTTT,CASRPRDIEVEKLFF
TRBD2,-,TRBV5-4,TRBJ2-1,TGTGCCAGCAGCCTCATCGGAGCGGGATCCTACAATGAGCAGTTCTTC,CASSLIGAGSYNEQFF
-,-,TRBV5-1,TRBJ2-7,TGCGCCAGCAGCTTGGCCGTGACAACCTACGAGCAGTACTTC,CASSLAVTTYEQYF
TRBD1,few,TRBV15,TRBJ1-1,TGTGCCACCAGCAGGGGGACAGGGGCGGTCACTGAAGCTTTCTTT,CATSRGTGAVTEAFF
-,once,TRBV5-1,TRBJ2-7,TGCGCCAGCAGCGAAGGGACTGGGACCTACGAGCAGTACTTC,CASSEGTGTYEQYF
TRBD2,-,TRBV18,TRBJ2-7,TGTGCCAGCTCACCTAGCCTGGGACTAGCGGGAGATTACTCCTACGAGCAGTACTTC,CASSPSLGLAGDYSYEQYF
TRBD2,few,TRBV19,TRBJ2-1,TGTGCCAGTTCTTTTGGGACTAGCGTTAATGAGCAGTTCTTC,CASSFGTSVNEQFF
TRBD1,-,TRBV2,TRBJ1-5,TGTGCCAGCAGTGCAACAGGGGTCAATCAGCCCCAGCATTTT,CASSATGVNQPQHF
TRBD1,few,TRBV6-5,TRBJ1-2,TGTGCCAGCAATGGACAGGGGAGGACCTATGGCTACACCTTC,CASNGQGRTYGYTF
TRBD1,-,TRBV18,TRBJ1-5,TGTGCCAGCTCATCACCCGGGACAGGGGGCGAACCGCCCCAGCATTTT,CASSSPGTGGEPPQHF
TRBD2,few,TRBV15,TRBJ2-1,TGTGCCACCAGCAGAGCAGGCGGGAGAGACCCCTACAATGAGCAGTTCTTC,CATSRAGGRDPYNEQFF
-,-,TRBV5-4,TRBJ2-2,TGTGCCAGCAGCTCCTACGGGGGTGAAGGGGCCGGGGAGCTGTTTTTT,CASSSYGGEGAGELFF
-,-,TRBV10-3,TRBJ1-1,TGTGCCATCAGTGAGTCTGGCAGGAGGGCCCTGAACACTGAAGCTTTCTTT,CAISESGRRALNTEAFF
-,-,TRBV11-3,TRBJ2-7,TGTGCCAGCAGCAGAGGGACTGCCGAGCAGTACTTC,CASSRGTAEQYF
-,-,TRBV9,TRBJ1-2,TGTGCCAGCAGCCCGTCGGGGTATAACTATGGCTACACCTTC,CASSPSGYNYGYTF
TRBD1,few,TRBV6-5,TRBJ1-6,TGTGCCAGCACATCAGGGGGCCGTCTGAATTCACCCCTCCACTTT,CASTSGGRLNSPLHF
-,-,TRBV6-4,TRBJ1-2,TGTGCCAGGCGTACCCACGACTATGGCTACACCTTC,CARRTHDYGYTF
-,few,TRBV29-1,TRBJ2-3,TGCAGCGTTGAAGGTCCGGGACTGGAGGTAGATACGCAGTATTTT,CSVEGPGLEVDTQYF
TRBD1,-,TRBV6-4,TRBJ1-1,TGTGCCAGCAGGATAACAGGGGGAGCTGAAGCTTTCTTT,CASRITGGAEAFF
TRBD2,-,TRBV4-2,TRBJ2-5,TGTGCCAGCAGCCAAGCTGGCGGGGGGGCGGAGACCCAGTACTTC,CASSQAGGGAETQYF
-,-,TRBV4-1,TRBJ1-2,TGCGCCAGCAGCCAGAACAGGGACGCTAACTATGGCTACACCTTC,CASSQNRDANYGYTF
TRBD1,-,TRBV7-9,TRBJ2-7,TGTGCCAGCAGCTTAAAGGGGGCGTTAAACGAGCAGTACTTC,CASSLKGALNEQYF
TRBD1,-,TRBV28,TRBJ1-4,TGTGCCAGCAGTTTTCAGGGGGAGAGGGAAAAACTGTTTTTT,CASSFQGEREKLFF
-,once,TRBV28,TRBJ1-2,TGTGCCAGCAGTTCGGGTTCGATCTATGGCTACACCTTC,CASSSGSIYGYTF
-,-,TRBV28,TRBJ1-1,TGTGCCAGCACCGCCCAGGGGCCTGCAGCTTTCTTT,CASTAQGPAAFF
TRBD2,-,TRBV18,TRBJ2-1,TGTGCCAGCTCACCATTGGTTTCTCCTAGCGGGAGGGCCGGTTCCTACAATGAGCAGTTCTTC,CASSPLVSPSGRAGSYNEQFF